This TCR beta chain is drawn from a study of CD8+CD57+ T cells in acquired aplastic anemia. Study overall: Mean yield of DNA from sorted CD4+ and CD8+ cells was 3 to 3.5 ug.

Sequenced patients had shown CD8+CD57+ cell expansion by flow cytometry. By the time of blood sampling, patients had still received no therapy. Using genomic DNA as the template, TCR beta VDJ and CDR3 profiling was carried out. TCRdb itself ran the reads through MiXCR, one entry per CDR3 protein. The sample carries about half a million distinct CDR3 sequences, around 30% recorded once. Study observations and caveats: Patients and controls were found to share about 31 CD8+ CDR3 sequences. Simpson's diversity of CD8+ cells was not significantly different in patients compared with controls.

The germline V gene has CDR1 SGHTA and CDR2 FQGTGA. The CDR3 extends over 14 amino acids. V trimming: 3 bases; J trimming: 15 bases; junction bases outside the gene matches: 13. This clonotype appeared once. Its antigen remains unknown. This receptor was identified in a human donor with aplastic anemia. The chain employs TRBV7-3 and TRBJ2-1; 8 bases are a match to TRBD1. Sequenced sample: sorted CD4+, CD8+, or CD8+CD57+ T cells (not recorded which) from PBMCs. The CDR3, as DNA: TGTGCCAGCAGCTTTTCCGGGACAGGATCGCCGGTGTTCTTC. Its protein product is CASSFSGTGSPVFF.